What follows is one TCR beta chain and its context. Germline and junction disagree at one end, which may indicate a read error. This CDR3 is 15 amino acids long. Germline loops: CDR1 SGHNT, CDR2 YYREEE (reference sequence). The protocol was immunoSEQ multiplex PCR, while the TCRdb copy is restricted to in-frame clones and leaves out a portion. Of 300,000 to 400,000 clones detected, about 88% appear once; the ten largest clones hold approximately 7.3%. These data belong to a study of blood T cell repertoires in COVID-19. The sample taken for sequencing was peripheral blood. The rearrangement joins TRBV5-4 to TRBJ2-3; 9 bases match TRBD2. The TCR originated in a woman in her sixties or seventies with COVID-19, enrolled during active disease. CDR3 bases: TGTGCCAGCAGGCCACCCGGGACTAGCAGAGATACGCAGTATTTT. Translating gives CASRPPGTSRDTQYF. The full variable domain, its missing parts supplied by reference TRBV5-4 and TRBJ2-3, is ETGVTQSPTHLIKTRGQQVTLRCSSQSGHNTVSWYQQALGQGPQFIFQYYREEENGRGNFPPRFSGLQFPNYSSELNVNALELDDSALYLCASRPPGTSRDTQYFGPGTRLTVL.